The following is a T cell receptor beta chain sequence with its context. This specimen comes from a study of CD8 T cells in Susac syndrome. The CDR3 spans 19 residues. V was cut by 3 bases and J by 5 bases, with 26 bases left in between. Random hexamers primed reverse transcription of about 0.45 to 1 ug RNA. The authors amplified TCR beta CDR3 across 54 Vbeta and 13 Jbeta using immunoSEQ multiplex PCR. TCRdb reprocessed the immunoSEQ multiplex PCR reads with MiXCR, giving one entry per CDR3 protein. The sample lists approximately 150,000 distinct CDR3 sequences, 85% to 95% seen once, with about 0.11% in the top ten.

The chain has TRBV12-3 or TRBV12-4 and TRBJ1-5; D unresolved. The clonotype originates from a human donor with multiple sclerosis. Sequences were obtained from CD4+ T cells from PBMCs. In DNA, the CDR3 is TGTGCCAGCAGTTTCTTCCGCCTGGGTCGGTTGGAAAACTATCAGCCCCAGCATTTT. Translated: CASSFFRLGRLENYQPQHF.